Shown below are 8 T cell receptor beta chains from a single sample sequenced in a study of T cells in Graves' hyperthyroidism and ophthalmopathy (dated by TCRdb to the late 2010s). To prepare the library, multiplex PCR was applied. Instrument used: Illumina HiSeq 2000. TCR beta CDR3 regions were amplified from RNA transcripts. For the first round of RT-PCR on the TCR CDR3, the HTBI primer set was used together with the Qiagen OneStep RT-PCR kit. TCRdb trimmed the raw reads at Q25, called clones with MiXCR and kept productive beta chains. Each CDR3 protein appears once, grouped with its most common genes and DNA. A total of over 650,000 distinct CDR3 sequences appear in this sample, 15% to 20% of them only once. Around 7.7% of the sample comes from the top ten. Sequencing was carried out using blood. Source of these receptors: a man aged 18 to 29 with Graves' hyperthyroidism.

This clonotype was seen a few times. This sequence may be a read error, since a much larger clone differs from it by one base. The chain links TRBV2 to TRBJ2-7; possibly TRBD2 for D (5 bases). The V and J ends lost 5 bases and 1 base respectively, with 15 bases between them. Per the germline V gene, CDR1 is SNHLY and CDR2 is FYNNEI. This CDR3 is 15 amino acids long. This CDR3 reads CASSSGGLYSYEQYF. The CDR3 DNA follows: TGTGCCAGCAGTTCGGGCGGGCTTTATTCCTACGAGCAGTACTTC.

The rearrangement uses TRBV19 and TRBJ1-6, with a weak D call TRBD1 (6 bases). V lost 1 base and J lost 9, with 13 bases in between. CDR3 length: 15 residues. CDR1 LNHDA and CDR2 SQIVND come from the germline V gene (reference sequence). CDR3 region: CASSIATGVGSPLHF. CDR3 nucleotides: TGTGCCAGTAGTATAGCGACAGGAGTGGGTTCACCCCTCCACTTT.

This clonotype has a count of ten or more. The chain carries TRBV12-3 or TRBV12-4 and TRBJ2-5; 9 bases align to TRBD1. The CDR3 is made up of 15 amino acids. V lost 5 bases to trimming and J lost 4 bases; unmatched junction nucleotides: 8. The CDR3 sequence: CASSPTDRGAETQYF. In nucleotides, the CDR3 is TGTGCCAGCAGTCCAACGGACAGGGGAGCAGAGACCCAGTACTTC.

This sequence joins TRBV7-9 and TRBJ1-3; D may be TRBD1 (6 bases). The CDR3 runs to 15 residues. CDR1 and CDR2 (germline): SEHNR, FQNEAQ (reference sequence). V lost 0 bases and J 3 bases, leaving 9 bases between the germline ends. This CDR3 reads CASSLAGGLGNTIYF. The CDR3 DNA follows: TGTGCCAGCAGCTTAGCAGGGGGTCTTGGAAACACCATATATTTT. Together with reference TRBV7-9 and TRBJ1-3, the CDR3 gives the full variable domain: DTGVSQNPRHKITKRGQNVTFRCDPISEHNRLYWYRQTLGQGPEFLTYFQNEAQLEKSRLLSDRFSAERPKGSFSTLEIQRTEQGDSAMYLCASSLAGGLGNTIYFGEGSWLTVV.

This clonotype turned up a few times. V is TRBV20-1 and J is TRBJ2-1, with D possibly TRBD2 on 6 matching bases. The CDR3 has 13 amino acids. Germline CDR1 and CDR2: DFQATT and SNEGSKA (reference sequence). V was clipped by 3 bases and J by 5 bases, with 11 bases between them. Here the CDR3 DNA reads TGCAGTGCTAGGCGGGGCCAAAACAATGAGCAGTTCTTC. Encoded protein: CSARRGQNNEQFF.

This clonotype came up many times. The DNA of the CDR3 is TGTGCCAGCAGCTTGTACAGGGGGAATGAGCAGTTCTTC. It codes for CASSLYRGNEQFF. This chain uses TRBV7-9 with TRBJ2-1; 8 bases are a match to TRBD1. The J segment lost 7 bases and the V segment lost 3 bases, leaving 2 bases of the junction unmatched. The CDR3 runs 13 residues. Germline CDR1 is SEHNR and CDR2 is FQNEAQ (reference sequence).

This clonotype has just one count. This sequence may be a read error, since a much larger clone differs from it by one base. This chain joins TRBV30 and TRBJ2-7; D is undetermined. This CDR3 spans 13 amino acids. Trimming pared 2 bases from V and 6 bases from J, leaving 14 bases between. From germline, CDR1 is GTSNPN and CDR2 SVGIG (reference sequence). The CDR3 protein is CAWSSRSICEQYF. Written as DNA, the CDR3 is TGTGCCTGGAGTTCCCGAAGTATATGCGAGCAGTACTTC.

This clonotype was observed at least ten times. At one end the junction does not follow the germline gene, possibly because of a read error. This sequence joins TRBV11-2 and TRBJ2-1, with 9 positions matching TRBD1. CDR3 length: 17 amino acids. In germline, CDR1 is SGHAT, CDR2 FQNNGV. The CDR3 loop reads CANSLLWTGDDYNEQFF. The CDR3 DNA follows: TGTGCCAACAGCTTACTTTGGACAGGGGATGACTACAATGAGCAGTTCTTC.